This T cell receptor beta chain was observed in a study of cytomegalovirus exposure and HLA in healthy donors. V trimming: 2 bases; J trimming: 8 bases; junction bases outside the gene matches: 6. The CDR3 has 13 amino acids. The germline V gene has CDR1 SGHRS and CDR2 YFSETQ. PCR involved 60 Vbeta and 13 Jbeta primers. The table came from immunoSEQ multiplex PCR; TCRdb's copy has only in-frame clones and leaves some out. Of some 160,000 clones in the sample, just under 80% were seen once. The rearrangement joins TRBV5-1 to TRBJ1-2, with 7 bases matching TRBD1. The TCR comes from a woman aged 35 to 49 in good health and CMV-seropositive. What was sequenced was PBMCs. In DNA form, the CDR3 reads TGCGCCAGCAGCTTAGCGCAGGGGGAAGGCTACACCTTC. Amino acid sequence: CASSLAQGEGYTF.